Each of the 4 T cell receptor beta chains below was sequenced from the same sample in a study of T cell repertoires in aging, cancer and after chemotherapy. Amplification of TCR beta used genomic DNA extracted from peripheral blood. Rearranged V-D-J TRB sequences were amplified with a mixed TRB-A/B primer pool. TCRdb reanalysed the multiplex PCR reads using MiXCR and keeps one entry per CDR3 protein. This sample has about 1,500 distinct CDR3 sequences, with 50% to 65% found just once. The material sequenced was blood. These receptors all come from a human donor with a blood cancer.

Written as DNA, the CDR3 is TGTGCCAGCAGGCCGACAGGGTCCGGGAACACCATATATTTT. Translated, it gives CASRPTGSGNTIYF. This chain uses TRBV27 with TRBJ1-3, with 7 bases lining up with TRBD1. The length of the CDR3 is 14 residues. Germline V CDR1 and CDR2: MNHEY, SMNVEV (reference sequence). Germline trimming cut 6 bases from V and 7 bases from J; bases unmatched to any gene: 9.

The chain couples TRBV6-5 to TRBJ2-7; D is uncertain. There are 12 residues in the CDR3. Trimming took off 8 bases at V and 7 bases at J, with 15 bases between the two ends. Germline loops: CDR1 MNHEY, CDR2 SVGAGI. The CDR3 loop reads CASEQTTREQYF. CDR3 sequence (DNA): TGTGCCAGCGAACAGACAACACGAGAGCAGTACTTC.

The V gene is TRBV29-1, the J gene TRBJ2-1, with D possibly being TRBD2 (5 bases). The V gene lost 4 bases and the J gene lost 6 bases, with 16 bases spanning the gap. The CDR3 totals 14 residues. CDR1 and CDR2 (germline): SQVTM, ANQGSEA. DNA of the CDR3: TGCAGCGTTGCAGAACCCTCGGGGTCCAATGAGCAGTTCTTC. This gives the protein CSVAEPSGSNEQFF.

J is TRBJ2-5 and V is TRBV30; D gene uncertain. Trimming removed 0 bases from V and 4 bases from J, with 15 bases in between. Germline values: CDR1 GTSNPN, CDR2 SVGIG (reference sequence). This CDR3 spans 15 amino acids. The CDR3 protein is CAWSVLRVLGETQYF. CDR3 DNA sequence: TGTGCCTGGAGTGTACTTCGAGTCCTGGGAGAGACCCAGTACTTC.